The 10 T cell receptor beta chains reported below all come from one sample, sequenced in a study of T cells in Graves' hyperthyroidism and ophthalmopathy. RNA transcripts were the template for amplifying TCR beta CDR3 regions. The HTBI primer set drove a first-round RT-PCR of the TCR CDR3. TCRdb recomputed calls from the multiplex PCR reads with MiXCR, one row per CDR3 protein. The sample has 300,000 to 450,000 distinct CDR3 sequences, approximately 15% seen once. Sample: blood. The receptors derive from a woman aged 18-29 years with Graves' hyperthyroidism that later progressed to Graves' ophthalmopathy.

This clonotype was detected many times. This chain joins TRBV5-5 and TRBJ2-1; 9 positions match TRBD2. CDR1 is SGHKS and CDR2 is YYEKEE in the germline V gene (reference sequence). The length of the CDR3 is 16 residues. V lost 4 bases and J lost 2; bases outside the gene matches: 7. The chain's CDR3 is CASSGGLAYTYNEQFF. In DNA, the CDR3 is TGTGCCAGCAGCGGCGGACTAGCGTATACCTACAATGAGCAGTTCTTC. The full variable domain, with the rest looked up from reference TRBV5-5 and TRBJ2-1, is DAGVTQSPTHLIKTRGQQVTLRCSPISGHKSVSWYQQVLGQGPQFIFQYYEKEERGRGNFPDRFSARQFPNYSSELNVNALLLGDSALYLCASSGGLAYTYNEQFFGPGTRLTVL.

This clonotype was picked up many times. V usage is TRBV6-2 or TRBV6-3 and J usage is TRBJ2-1; 9 nucleotides align to TRBD2. The CDR3 totals 15 residues. Germline assignment: CDR1 MNHEY and CDR2 SVGEGT. The J segment lost 9 bases and the V segment lost 3 bases, leaving 9 bases of the junction unmatched. CDR3: CASSYGGRALSEQFF. The CDR3 region has the DNA TGTGCCAGCAGTTATGGCGGGAGGGCTTTGAGTGAGCAGTTCTTC.

The DNA of the CDR3 is TGTGCCAGCAGCCGGGGGAGTTCACCCCTCCACTTT. Translating it yields CASSRGSSPLHF. The V call is TRBV16, the J call TRBJ1-6; D may be TRBD1 (5 bases). Germline V gene lookup returns CDR1 KGHSY and CDR2 FQNENV. The CDR3 has 12 residues. Deletions cut 4 bases from V and 9 bases from J, with 7 bases between.

The J gene is TRBJ1-4, the V gene TRBV9; TRBD1 aligns across 8 bases. CDR3 size: 14 residues. In germline, CDR1 is SGDLS, CDR2 YYNGEE. V lost 4 bases and J lost 8; bases outside the gene matches: 7. The CDR3 DNA follows: TGTGCCAGCAGCAACGGACAGGGAAAAGAAAAACTGTTTTTT. This codes for CASSNGQGKEKLFF. Full variable domain (missing parts from reference TRBV9 and TRBJ1-4): DSGVTQTPKHLITATGQRVTLRCSPRSGDLSVYWYQQSLDQGLQFLIQYYNGEERAKGNILERFSAQQFPDLHSELNLSSLELGDSALYFCASSNGQGKEKLFFGSGTQLSVL.

This clonotype occurred many times. The rearrangement uses TRBV7-8 and TRBJ1-4, with D tentatively TRBD1 (5 bases). This CDR3 has 14 amino acids. The V gene lost 6 bases and the J gene lost 6 bases, with 14 bases spanning the gap. Per the germline V gene, CDR1 is SGHVS and CDR2 is FQNEAQ. CDR3 protein: CASSRDPGDEKLFF. The CDR3 DNA sequence: TGTGCCAGCAGTCGGGACCCTGGGGATGAAAAACTGTTTTTT.

This clonotype was seen at least ten times. The chain uses TRBV7-6 and TRBJ2-7; D remains unclear. V gave up 5 bases and J gave up 0 bases, with 11 bases separating them. This CDR3 has 14 residues. Per germline, CDR1 SGHVS and CDR2 FNYEAQ. The DNA for the CDR3 is TGTGCCAGCAGCGCCAACAGCCACTCCTACGAGCAGTACTTC. It translates to CASSANSHSYEQYF.

The V and J genes are TRBV20-1 and TRBJ2-7, with 14 bases aligning to TRBD2. The germline V gene encodes CDR1 DFQATT and CDR2 SNEGSKA (reference sequence). The V gene end was trimmed by 3 bases and the J gene end by 3 bases; junction bases not matched to a gene: 7. The CDR3 totals 16 residues. The DNA of the CDR3 is TGCAGTGCTAGCGATCCAGGACTAGCGGGGGGCTACGAGCAGTACTTC. Translating gives CSASDPGLAGGYEQYF.

This clonotype was counted ten times or more. The V gene is TRBV2, the J gene TRBJ2-3; D is uncertain. The V end lost 5 bases, the J end lost 0 bases, and 6 bases lay between the germline ends. Germline assignment: CDR1 SNHLY and CDR2 FYNNEI. There are 13 residues in the CDR3. CDR3 nucleotides: TGTGCCAGCAGTCCTGACAGCACAGATACGCAGTATTTT. Its translation is CASSPDSTDTQYF.

Notes on this clonotype: A clone one base away is much larger, so this may be a read error. The chain's CDR3 is CVSSPTGERADTQYF. Here the CDR3 DNA reads TGTGTCAGCTCACCAACAGGGGAGAGGGCAGATACGCAGTATTTT. J is TRBJ2-3 and V is TRBV18; 7 nucleotides match TRBD1. Germline CDR1 KGHSH, CDR2 LQKENI. This CDR3 is 15 amino acids long.

This clonotype has ten or more counts. The CDR3, as DNA: TGTGCCAGCAGAAGAGGTGGGACAGGGGTTTTGTATGGCTACACCTTC. Translating gives CASRRGGTGVLYGYTF. This rearrangement joins TRBV13 to TRBJ1-2; 10 nucleotides agree with TRBD1. CDR1 and CDR2 from the germline V gene are PRHDT and FYEKMQ (reference sequence). Germline trimming cut 6 bases from V and 5 bases from J; bases unmatched to any gene: 12. This CDR3 is 16 amino acids long.